These T cell receptor beta chains were read from a single sample in a study of blood T cells in healthy people across ages. TCRdb called the 5' RACE reads again in MiXCR, with one record for every CDR3 protein. This table has around 800,000 distinct CDR3 sequences, around a quarter appearing once. These data were also reused for a study on T cells of mothers and their children.

Sequencing used blood. The receptors derive from a boy under 18 in good health. Both conserved end residues are part of each CDR3.

V	J	CDR3
TRBV25-1	TRBJ2-5	CASRGGQGALETQYF
TRBV27	TRBJ2-1	CASSSRHGDSTLNEQFF
TRBV28	TRBJ2-2	CASGIQGIYTGELFF
TRBV4-2	-	CASSTRLAGALSNEQFF
TRBV2	TRBJ2-7	CASTHRGSYEQYF
TRBV9	TRBJ2-3	CASSYPLAGGTDTQYF
TRBV11-2	-	CASSLGWARKYEQYF
TRBV7-9	TRBJ2-5	CASSFEGAAETQYF
TRBV2	TRBJ1-4	CASSSRDAGRDEKLFF
TRBV10-3	TRBJ1-4	CAVSDRTDNEKLFF
TRBV14	TRBJ1-6	CASSQEHGDREVDNSPLHF
TRBV12-5	TRBJ2-7	CASGLDRRRPYEQYF
TRBV12-3/TRBV12-4	TRBJ2-4	CASGEGSSKNIQYF
TRBV7-7	TRBJ2-1	CASSPMGRDEQFF
TRBV30	TRBJ1-4	CVWTGSDNEKLFF
TRBV7-3	TRBJ2-2	CASSLDRDSTGELFF
TRBV6-5	TRBJ1-2	CASTRGQVYGYTF